The rows below give T cell receptor beta chains drawn from one sample of a study of vaccination and CD4 T cells after COVID-19. Via MiXCR, TCRdb re-called the PCR reads, giving one row per CDR3 protein. The sample consists of about 17,000 distinct CDR3 sequences, 40% of them appearing once. Their cognate antigens are unknown. Sequencing was done on a sample of CD4+ T cells from blood, cultured in vitro. The receptors derive from a human donor who had recovered from COVID-19. Both conserved end residues are part of each CDR3. The order of the fields is D gene, clone size, V gene, J gene, CDR3 protein, CDR3 DNA. D genes are given only for firm matches. Expanded clones are given a class, and other clones once, few, many or no size at all.

TRBD2	few	TRBV20-1	TRBJ2-3	CSARTPSGKGRGTDTQYF	TGCAGTGCTAGAACCCCCAGCGGGAAGGGTCGGGGGACAGATACGCAGTATTTT
NA	NA	TRBV4-1	TRBJ1-4	CASSQPGATNEKLFF	TGCGCCAGCAGCCAGCCCGGGGCCACTAATGAAAAACTGTTTTTT
NA	few	TRBV28	TRBJ2-2	CASSLWPSEWELFF	TGTGCCAGCAGTTTATGGCCCTCTGAGTGGGAGCTGTTTTTT
NA	NA	TRBV15	TRBJ2-6	CATSRAGSGANVLTF	TGTGCCACCAGCAGGGCTGGCTCTGGGGCCAACGTCCTGACTTTC
TRBD2	NA	TRBV5-1	TRBJ2-3	CASSRTSGADTQYF	TGCGCCAGCAGCAGGACTAGCGGAGCAGATACGCAGTATTTT
NA	few	TRBV4-1	TRBJ2-2	CASSQDVGANTGELFF	TGCGCCAGCAGCCAAGACGTGGGGGCGAACACCGGGGAGCTGTTTTTT
NA	few	TRBV9	TRBJ2-6	CASSPRMFLSGANVLTF	TGTGCCAGCAGCCCCCGGATGTTCCTCTCTGGGGCCAACGTCCTGACTTTC
NA	few	TRBV20-1	TRBJ2-5	CSARGLRGLLEETQYF	TGCAGTGCTAGGGGTTTGCGAGGGTTATTGGAGGAGACCCAGTACTTC
TRBD2	NA	TRBV5-1	TRBJ2-1	CASRTSGSNEQFF	TGCGCCAGCAGGACTAGCGGGAGTAATGAGCAGTTCTTC
TRBD1	few	TRBV6-1	TRBJ2-7	CASSRPGQGTEQYF	TGTGCCAGCAGTAGACCGGGACAGGGTACCGAGCAGTACTTC
NA	NA	TRBV25-1	TRBJ2-1	CASSEGVNEQFF	TGTGCCAGCAGTGAAGGTGTCAATGAGCAGTTCTTC
TRBD1	NA	TRBV7-6	TRBJ2-7	CASRSQGASYEQYF	TGTGCCAGCAGGTCACAGGGGGCGTCCTACGAGCAGTACTTC
TRBD2	NA	TRBV20-1	TRBJ2-7	CSAAPSGRTYEQYF	TGCAGTGCTGCCCCTAGCGGGAGGACCTACGAGCAGTACTTC
NA	NA	TRBV6-5	TRBJ2-1	CASSSFYPGLAYNEQFF	TGTGCCAGCAGTTCTTTCTACCCGGGACTGGCCTACAATGAGCAGTTCTTC
NA	few	TRBV19	TRBJ2-5	CASSALSARDETQYF	TGTGCCAGTAGTGCCCTCTCTGCCCGGGATGAGACCCAGTACTTC
NA	NA	TRBV9	TRBJ1-2	CASSVGGRASGYTF	TGTGCCAGCAGCGTAGGGGGCCGAGCAAGTGGCTACACCTTC
NA	few	TRBV9	TRBJ2-5	CASSVDSASETQYF	TGTGCCAGCAGCGTAGATAGCGCATCAGAGACCCAGTACTTC
TRBD1	NA	TRBV10-3	TRBJ2-7	CAIRGSGTGPNEQYF	TGTGCCATCAGGGGTTCGGGGACAGGTCCCAACGAGCAGTACTTC
NA	NA	TRBV5-1	TRBJ2-3	CASSLERSSTDTQYF	TGCGCCAGCAGCTTGGAACGGTCTAGCACAGATACGCAGTATTTT
TRBD2	few	TRBV19	TRBJ2-1	CASSKLAGGPPEQFF	TGTGCCAGTAGTAAACTAGCGGGAGGGCCACCCGAGCAGTTCTTC
NA	few	TRBV20-1	TRBJ2-5	CSATPGVRLAGETQYF	TGCAGTGCTACCCCTGGGGTTCGGCTAGCTGGGGAGACCCAGTACTTC
NA	NA	TRBV5-1	TRBJ2-1	CASSRANEQFF	TGCGCCAGCAGTCGGGCCAATGAGCAGTTCTTC
TRBD2	NA	TRBV5-1	TRBJ2-7	CASRILAGGPLNEQYF	TGCGCCAGCAGAATTCTAGCGGGAGGCCCTCTGAACGAGCAGTACTTC
NA	few	TRBV20-1	TRBJ1-4	CSARAPGGREKLFF	TGCAGTGCTCGAGCCCCAGGAGGGCGTGAAAAACTGTTTTTT
TRBD2	NA	TRBV23-1	TRBJ2-5	CASIPLKREGRETQYF	TGCGCCAGCATTCCCCTGAAGAGGGAGGGGAGAGAGACCCAGTACTTC
TRBD1	NA	TRBV25-1	TRBJ1-5	CASSVIRDRVFSWNQPQHF	TGTGCCAGCAGTGTAATCCGGGACAGGGTATTTTCATGGAATCAGCCCCAGCATTTT
NA	NA	TRBV30	TRBJ2-1	CAWSVGREYLNEQFF	TGTGCCTGGAGTGTAGGGCGGGAATATCTTAATGAGCAGTTCTTC
NA	NA	TRBV2	TRBJ2-5	CASETGAVKTQYF	TGTGCCAGCGAAACGGGGGCGGTGAAGACCCAGTACTTC
NA	NA	TRBV6-1	TRBJ1-1	CASTQPNRAAAEAFF	TGTGCCAGCACTCAACCTAACAGGGCCGCGGCTGAAGCTTTCTTT
TRBD2	NA	TRBV20-1	TRBJ2-1	CSASSGRYNEQFF	TGCAGTGCTAGCAGCGGGAGGTACAATGAGCAGTTCTTC
NA	NA	TRBV27	TRBJ1-1	CASSLWAGGMNTEAFF	TGTGCCAGCAGTTTATGGGCAGGAGGGATGAACACTGAAGCTTTCTTT
TRBD2	few	TRBV28	TRBJ2-3	CASSSNYKLADTDTQYF	TGTGCCAGCAGTTCTAACTATAAACTAGCGGACACAGATACGCAGTATTTT
NA	NA	TRBV7-3	TRBJ2-1	CASSLVRDNEQFF	TGTGCCAGCAGCTTAGTCCGAGACAATGAGCAGTTCTTC
NA	few	TRBV6-1	TRBJ1-2	CASSSARGEEGYTF	TGTGCCAGCAGCTCCGCTAGGGGGGAAGAAGGCTACACCTTC
TRBD1	NA	TRBV7-8	TRBJ1-5	CASSPDRGSNQPQHF	TGTGCCAGCAGCCCGGACAGGGGGAGCAATCAGCCCCAGCATTTT
NA	NA	TRBV18	TRBJ1-5	CASSPLQGGQPQHF	TGTGCCAGCTCACCACTACAGGGAGGGCAGCCCCAGCATTTT
NA	NA	TRBV5-8	TRBJ2-2	CASSPAGRWVAGELFF	TGTGCCAGCAGCCCTGCGGGACGGTGGGTTGCCGGGGAGCTGTTTTTT
NA	NA	TRBV5-4	TRBJ1-1	CASSLPDTRAFF	TGTGCCAGCAGCTTGCCAGACACACGGGCTTTCTTT
NA	NA	TRBV7-2	TRBJ2-7	CASSPHPLPSSYEQYF	TGTGCCAGCAGCCCACATCCCCTGCCGAGCTCCTACGAGCAGTACTTC
NA	few	TRBV10-3	TRBJ2-1	CAISVSGEEQFF	TGTGCCATCAGTGTATCGGGGGAGGAGCAGTTCTTC
TRBD2	NA	TRBV5-5	TRBJ2-5	CASSWGGTSGETQYF	TGTGCCAGCAGCTGGGGCGGGACTAGCGGAGAGACCCAGTACTTC
TRBD1	NA	TRBV18	TRBJ2-2	CASSPRQGTGELFF	TGTGCCAGCTCCCCCAGACAGGGGACCGGGGAGCTGTTTTTT
NA	NA	TRBV11-2	TRBJ2-7	CASSLASPGTLISYEQYF	TGTGCCAGCAGCTTAGCAAGCCCCGGGACACTGATCTCCTACGAGCAGTACTTC
NA	NA	TRBV19	TRBJ2-7	CASSQGSRRSSYEQYF	TGTGCCAGTAGCCAGGGGTCCCGCAGGAGTTCCTACGAGCAGTACTTC
TRBD1	few	TRBV30	TRBJ1-6	CAWSETGTGLNSPLHF	TGTGCCTGGAGTGAAACCGGGACAGGGCTTAATTCACCCCTCCACTTT
NA	NA	TRBV10-3	TRBJ1-2	CAISESRNSPGYTF	TGTGCCATCAGTGAGTCGCGGAACTCTCCTGGCTACACCTTC
TRBD1	NA	TRBV6-1	TRBJ2-5	CASSGRGTGGQETQYF	TGTGCCAGCAGTGGACGCGGGACAGGGGGTCAAGAGACCCAGTACTTC
TRBD2	few	TRBV7-6	TRBJ2-7	CASSAGGDYEQYF	TGTGCCAGCAGCGCGGGGGGGGACTACGAGCAGTACTTC
TRBD1	few	TRBV20-1	TRBJ1-5	CSAGTGGNSNQPQHF	TGCAGTGCTGGGACAGGGGGAAATAGCAATCAGCCCCAGCATTTT
NA	few	TRBV19	TRBJ2-5	CASSRRDRQEETQYF	TGTGCCAGTAGCCGCCGCGACAGGCAGGAAGAGACCCAGTACTTC
TRBD1	medium-sized	TRBV20-1	TRBJ1-2	CSARPPGQGKHGYTF	TGCAGTGCTAGACCCCCTGGACAGGGAAAACATGGCTACACCTTC
NA	NA	TRBV15	TRBJ2-1	CATRPTIGPYNEQFF	TGTGCCACCCGCCCGACAATCGGCCCCTACAATGAGCAGTTCTTC
NA	NA	TRBV7-9	TRBJ2-3	CASSLEDTQYF	TGTGCCAGCAGCTTAGAGGATACGCAGTATTTT
NA	NA	TRBV19	TRBJ1-2	CASSIEDYYGYTF	TGTGCCAGTAGTATCGAGGACTACTATGGCTACACCTTC
NA	few	TRBV19	TRBJ1-1	CAASGQGMNTEAFF	TGTGCCGCGTCAGGGCAGGGCATGAACACTGAAGCTTTCTTT
TRBD2	once	TRBV30	TRBJ2-2	CAWRSLGLAGLGGELFF	TGTGCCTGGAGAAGCCTGGGACTAGCGGGTCTTGGGGGGGAGCTGTTTTTT